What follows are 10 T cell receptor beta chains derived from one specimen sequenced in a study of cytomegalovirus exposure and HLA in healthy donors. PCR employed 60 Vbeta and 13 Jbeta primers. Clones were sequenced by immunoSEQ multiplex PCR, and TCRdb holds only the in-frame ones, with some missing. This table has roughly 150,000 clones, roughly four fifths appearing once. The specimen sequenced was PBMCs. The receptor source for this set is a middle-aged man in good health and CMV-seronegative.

The CDR3 DNA reads TGTGCCAGTAGTATAAACGAGCGGGAGACAGATACGCAGTATTTT. Translating gives CASSINERETDTQYF. This chain joins TRBV19 and TRBJ2-3, with TRBD2 matching 8 bases. The junction had 4 bases not matched to a gene; V was cut back by 2 bases and J by 3 bases. This CDR3 has 15 amino acids. CDR1 LNHDA and CDR2 SQIVND come from the germline V gene (reference sequence).

The CDR3 region has the DNA TGTGCCAGCAGCTTGACAGGGAACACTGAAGCTTTCTTT. Protein product: CASSLTGNTEAFF. The chain carries TRBV7-2 and TRBJ1-1, with a weak D call TRBD1 (6 bases). There are 13 residues in the CDR3. The germline V and J ends were trimmed by 3 bases and 1 base, with 6 bases remaining between them. In germline, CDR1 is SGHTA, CDR2 FQGNSA.

The CDR3 bases are TGTGCCAGCAGCGTGCGGGAGGGGAGCTCCTACAATGAGCAGTTCTTC. Its translation: CASSVREGSSYNEQFF. The V call is TRBV9, the J call TRBJ2-1; 9 nucleotides align to TRBD2. Germline assignment: CDR1 SGDLS and CDR2 YYNGEE. The V gene end was trimmed by 2 bases and the J gene end by 0 bases; junction bases not matched to a gene: 3. The CDR3 extends over 16 amino acids.

CDR3 sequence reads: CASSVKGEREKLFF. The CDR3 region has the DNA TGTGCCAGCTCAGTTAAGGGGGAGAGGGAAAAACTGTTTTTT. This chain uses TRBV18 with TRBJ1-4; tentative D call: TRBD1 (6 bases). This CDR3 is built from 14 residues. The V gene lost 5 bases and the J gene lost 8 bases, with 15 bases spanning the gap. CDR1 is KGHSH and CDR2 is LQKENI in the germline V gene.

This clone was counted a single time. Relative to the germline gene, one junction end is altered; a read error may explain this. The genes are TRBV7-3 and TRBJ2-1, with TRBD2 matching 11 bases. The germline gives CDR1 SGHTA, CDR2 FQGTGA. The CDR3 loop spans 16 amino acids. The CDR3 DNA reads TGTGCCAGCAGTTTAACTAGCGGGGGTATTTACAATGAGCAGTTCTTC. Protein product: CASSLTSGGIYNEQFF. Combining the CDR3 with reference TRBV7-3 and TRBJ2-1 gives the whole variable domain GAGVSQTPSNKVTEKGKYVELRCDPISGHTALYWYRQSLGQGPEFLIYFQGTGAADDSGLPNDRFFAVRPEGSVSTLKIQRTERGDSAVYLCASSLTSGGIYNEQFFGPGTRLTVL.

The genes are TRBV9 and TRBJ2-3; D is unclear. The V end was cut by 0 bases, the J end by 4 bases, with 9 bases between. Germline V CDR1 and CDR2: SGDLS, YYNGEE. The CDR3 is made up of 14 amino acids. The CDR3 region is CASSVVLKADTQYF. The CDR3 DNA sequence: TGTGCCAGCAGCGTAGTACTGAAAGCAGATACGCAGTATTTT.

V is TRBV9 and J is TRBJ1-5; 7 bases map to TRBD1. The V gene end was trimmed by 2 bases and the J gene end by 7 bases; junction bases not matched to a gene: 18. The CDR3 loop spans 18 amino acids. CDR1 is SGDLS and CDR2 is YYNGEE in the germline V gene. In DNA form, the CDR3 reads TGTGCCAGCAGCGTCCCACAGGGGCCCCCAGCGGCGGGACAGCCCCAGCATTTT. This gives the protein CASSVPQGPPAAGQPQHF.

The CDR3 loop reads CASSPESSYNEQFF. The CDR3 DNA is TGTGCCAGCTCACCAGAGAGCTCCTACAATGAGCAGTTCTTC. The rearrangement joins TRBV18 to TRBJ2-1; D uncertain. V was clipped by 2 bases and J by 0 bases, with 5 bases between them. The length of the CDR3 is 14 residues. Germline CDR1 reads KGHSH; CDR2 reads LQKENI.

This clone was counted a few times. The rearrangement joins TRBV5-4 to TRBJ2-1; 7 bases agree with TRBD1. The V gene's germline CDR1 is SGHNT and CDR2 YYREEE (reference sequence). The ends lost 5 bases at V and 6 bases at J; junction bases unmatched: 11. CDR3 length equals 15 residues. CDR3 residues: CASSPTGNPLNEQFF. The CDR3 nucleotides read TGTGCCAGCAGTCCGACAGGGAATCCGCTCAATGAGCAGTTCTTC.

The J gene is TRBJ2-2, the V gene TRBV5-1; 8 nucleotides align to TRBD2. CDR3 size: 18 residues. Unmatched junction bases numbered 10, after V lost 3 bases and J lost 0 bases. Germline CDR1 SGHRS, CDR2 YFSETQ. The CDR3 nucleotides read TGCGCCAGCAGCTACGGGATGGTAGCGGGAACGAACACCGGGGAGCTGTTTTTT. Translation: CASSYGMVAGTNTGELFF.